This is a list of T cell receptor beta chains from one sample in a study of T cell responses to AZD1222 COVID-19 vaccine. This table comes from immunoSEQ multiplex PCR, and its TCRdb copy is limited to in-frame clones, with some not included. The sample shows about 190,000 clones, 85% to 95% of them seen only once. The sample here was peripheral blood, taken on day 0 of AZD1222 vaccination. All receptors come from an adult in good health. The CDR3 runs from the conserved cysteine through the conserved F or W. Each record gives: CDR3 protein, CDR3 DNA, CDR3 length, J gene, D gene, V gene, clone size. D genes are given only for firm matches. The size entry is marked missing in some rows and otherwise reads once, few, many or a size class.

CDR3 protein: CASSPSGQGGYGYTF
CDR3 DNA: TGTGCCAGCAGTCCCTCCGGACAGGGGGGCTATGGCTACACCTTC
CDR3 length: 15
J gene: TRBJ1-2
D gene: TRBD1
V gene: TRBV28
clone size: -

CDR3 protein: CASSSFTDTQYF
CDR3 DNA: TGTGCCAGCAGCTCCTTCACAGATACGCAGTATTTT
CDR3 length: 12
J gene: TRBJ2-3
D gene: -
V gene: TRBV13
clone size: -

CDR3 protein: CASSYLTAGDTEAFF
CDR3 DNA: TGTGCCAGCAGTTACCTGACCGCAGGGGACACTGAAGCTTTCTTT
CDR3 length: 15
J gene: TRBJ1-1
D gene: -
V gene: TRBV6-5
clone size: -

CDR3 protein: CASSWLSEETQYF
CDR3 DNA: TGTGCCAGCAGCTGGCTCTCGGAAGAGACCCAGTACTTC
CDR3 length: 13
J gene: TRBJ2-5
D gene: -
V gene: TRBV7-2
clone size: -

CDR3 protein: CASSQVLGTQYF
CDR3 DNA: TGTGCCAGCAGCCAAGTTCTGGGTACGCAGTATTTT
CDR3 length: 12
J gene: TRBJ2-3
D gene: -
V gene: TRBV3-1/TRBV3-2
clone size: -

CDR3 protein: CASSLSGLYTVHQPQHF
CDR3 DNA: TGTGCCAGCAGTTTATCCGGTCTGTATACAGTACATCAGCCCCAGCATTTT
CDR3 length: 17
J gene: TRBJ1-5
D gene: -
V gene: TRBV28
clone size: -

CDR3 protein: CASNMIAGEDGEQYF
CDR3 DNA: TGTGCCAGCAATATGATAGCGGGAGAGGATGGGGAGCAGTACTTC
CDR3 length: 15
J gene: TRBJ2-7
D gene: TRBD2
V gene: TRBV28
clone size: -

CDR3 protein: CASSRERGGGQKLFF
CDR3 DNA: TGCGCCAGCAGCCGGGAGAGGGGAGGCGGACAAAAACTGTTTTTT
CDR3 length: 15
J gene: TRBJ1-4
D gene: -
V gene: TRBV5-1
clone size: -

CDR3 protein: CASGTSGRNEQFF
CDR3 DNA: TGTGCCAGCGGGACTAGCGGGAGGAATGAGCAGTTCTTC
CDR3 length: 13
J gene: TRBJ2-1
D gene: TRBD2
V gene: TRBV28
clone size: -

CDR3 protein: CASSEIETQYF
CDR3 DNA: TGTGCCAGCAGTGAAATAGAGACCCAGTACTTC
CDR3 length: 11
J gene: TRBJ2-5
D gene: -
V gene: TRBV25-1
clone size: -

CDR3 protein: CAWSGGATNEKLFF
CDR3 DNA: TGTGCCTGGAGTGGGGGAGCCACTAATGAAAAACTGTTTTTT
CDR3 length: 14
J gene: TRBJ1-4
D gene: -
V gene: TRBV30
clone size: -

CDR3 protein: CASTLGGRAFNEQFF
CDR3 DNA: TGCGCCAGCACCCTGGGTGGGAGGGCCTTCAATGAGCAGTTCTTC
CDR3 length: 15
J gene: TRBJ2-1
D gene: TRBD2
V gene: TRBV5-1
clone size: -

CDR3 protein: CASVDRNLAMTDTQYF
CDR3 DNA: TGTGCCAGCGTAGACCGTAATCTAGCGATGACAGATACGCAGTATTTT
CDR3 length: 16
J gene: TRBJ2-3
D gene: -
V gene: TRBV9
clone size: -

CDR3 protein: CASSPRTSGRSSYEQYF
CDR3 DNA: TGTGCCAGCTCACCACGGACTAGCGGGAGGTCGTCCTACGAGCAGTACTTC
CDR3 length: 17
J gene: TRBJ2-7
D gene: TRBD2
V gene: TRBV18
clone size: -

CDR3 protein: CAINEGLNTGELFF
CDR3 DNA: TGTGCCATCAATGAGGGACTAAACACCGGGGAGCTGTTTTTT
CDR3 length: 14
J gene: TRBJ2-2
D gene: TRBD2
V gene: TRBV10-3
clone size: -

CDR3 protein: CASSLLANEQFF
CDR3 DNA: TGTGCCAGCAGCTTGTTAGCCAATGAGCAGTTCTTC
CDR3 length: 12
J gene: TRBJ2-1
D gene: -
V gene: TRBV5-6
clone size: -

CDR3 protein: CASRRKGVANTEAFF
CDR3 DNA: TGTGCCAGCAGAAGAAAGGGGGTGGCGAACACTGAAGCTTTCTTT
CDR3 length: 15
J gene: TRBJ1-1
D gene: -
V gene: TRBV28
clone size: -

CDR3 protein: CASRRDSSGNTIYF
CDR3 DNA: TGCGCCAGCAGAAGGGACAGCTCTGGAAACACCATATATTTT
CDR3 length: 14
J gene: TRBJ1-3
D gene: TRBD1
V gene: TRBV4-3
clone size: once

CDR3 protein: CASRAAGDYEQYF
CDR3 DNA: TGTGCCAGCAGGGCCGCAGGAGACTACGAGCAGTACTTC
CDR3 length: 13
J gene: TRBJ2-7
D gene: -
V gene: TRBV6-5
clone size: -

CDR3 protein: CSVPKGGSPKTQYF
CDR3 DNA: TGCAGCGTCCCAAAGGGTGGGAGTCCGAAGACCCAGTACTTC
CDR3 length: 14
J gene: TRBJ2-5
D gene: -
V gene: TRBV29-1
clone size: -

CDR3 protein: CASSPLETQYF
CDR3 DNA: TGTGCCAGCTCACCGCTGGAGACCCAGTACTTC
CDR3 length: 11
J gene: TRBJ2-5
D gene: -
V gene: TRBV18
clone size: -

CDR3 protein: CASSPGLATYNEQFF
CDR3 DNA: TGCGCCAGCAGCCCTGGACTAGCGACCTACAATGAGCAGTTCTTC
CDR3 length: 15
J gene: TRBJ2-1
D gene: TRBD2
V gene: TRBV5-1
clone size: -

CDR3 protein: CASSLGPGSEQYF
CDR3 DNA: TGTGCTAGCAGCTTAGGTCCTGGAAGCGAGCAGTACTTC
CDR3 length: 13
J gene: TRBJ2-7
D gene: -
V gene: TRBV7-7
clone size: -

CDR3 protein: CASRPGRGGSPLHF
CDR3 DNA: TGTGCCAGCAGGCCCGGCAGGGGAGGCTCACCCCTCCACTTT
CDR3 length: 14
J gene: TRBJ1-6
D gene: -
V gene: TRBV2
clone size: -

CDR3 protein: CASRQGNTYNEQFF
CDR3 DNA: TGTGCCAGCAGACAGGGGAACACCTACAATGAGCAGTTCTTC
CDR3 length: 14
J gene: TRBJ2-1
D gene: TRBD1
V gene: TRBV6-5
clone size: -

CDR3 protein: CASSQAGEVTTEAFF
CDR3 DNA: TGTGCCAGCTCACAAGCAGGGGAGGTTACCACTGAAGCTTTCTTT
CDR3 length: 15
J gene: TRBJ1-1
D gene: -
V gene: TRBV18
clone size: -

CDR3 protein: CASSLVHNYGYTF
CDR3 DNA: TGTGCCAGCAGCTTAGTTCATAACTATGGCTACACCTTC
CDR3 length: 13
J gene: TRBJ1-2
D gene: -
V gene: TRBV7-2
clone size: -

CDR3 protein: CAWRSGTSGSQQFF
CDR3 DNA: TGTGCCTGGAGAAGCGGGACTAGCGGGAGTCAGCAGTTCTTC
CDR3 length: 14
J gene: TRBJ2-1
D gene: TRBD2
V gene: TRBV30
clone size: few

CDR3 protein: CASSRGGVDYEQYF
CDR3 DNA: TGTGCCAGCAGCCGCGGGGGGGTTGACTACGAGCAGTACTTC
CDR3 length: 14
J gene: TRBJ2-7
D gene: TRBD2
V gene: TRBV7-3
clone size: -

CDR3 protein: CASSQEVGRSSYNEQFF
CDR3 DNA: TGTGCCAGCAGCCAAGAAGTGGGACGGAGCTCCTACAATGAGCAGTTCTTC
CDR3 length: 17
J gene: TRBJ2-1
D gene: -
V gene: TRBV3-1/TRBV3-2
clone size: once

CDR3 protein: CASSTTGLDYTF
CDR3 DNA: TGTGCCAGCAGCACGACAGGGTTGGACTACACCTTC
CDR3 length: 12
J gene: TRBJ1-2
D gene: TRBD1
V gene: TRBV12-3/TRBV12-4
clone size: -

CDR3 protein: CASSLRPVDEQYF
CDR3 DNA: TGCGCCAGCAGCTTGAGGCCCGTAGACGAGCAGTACTTC
CDR3 length: 13
J gene: TRBJ2-7
D gene: -
V gene: TRBV5-1
clone size: -

CDR3 protein: CSVEARGSEQYF
CDR3 DNA: TGCAGCGTTGAAGCAAGGGGCTCCGAGCAGTACTTC
CDR3 length: 12
J gene: TRBJ2-7
D gene: -
V gene: TRBV29-1
clone size: -

CDR3 protein: CASSQGPVNTEAFF
CDR3 DNA: TGCGCCAGCAGCCAGGGACCTGTAAACACTGAAGCTTTCTTT
CDR3 length: 14
J gene: TRBJ1-1
D gene: -
V gene: TRBV5-1
clone size: -

CDR3 protein: CATSEAGGTYF
CDR3 DNA: TGTGCCACCAGTGAGGCCGGGGGAACGTACTTC
CDR3 length: 11
J gene: TRBJ2-7
D gene: -
V gene: TRBV24-1
clone size: -

CDR3 protein: CASSLGTGTEAFF
CDR3 DNA: TGTGCCAGCAGTCTCGGGACGGGCACTGAAGCTTTCTTT
CDR3 length: 13
J gene: TRBJ1-1
D gene: -
V gene: TRBV6-5
clone size: -

CDR3 protein: CASSLPAGLPSNEQFF
CDR3 DNA: TGTGCCAGCAGCTTACCGGCGGGACTTCCCTCCAATGAGCAGTTCTTC
CDR3 length: 16
J gene: TRBJ2-1
D gene: -
V gene: TRBV11-1
clone size: -

CDR3 protein: CASSSGTSNEQFF
CDR3 DNA: TGTGCCAGCAGTTCCGGGACTTCCAATGAGCAGTTCTTC
CDR3 length: 13
J gene: TRBJ2-1
D gene: -
V gene: TRBV28
clone size: -

CDR3 protein: CASSLIGGRGEEAFF
CDR3 DNA: TGTGCCAGCAGTTTAATTGGGGGGCGCGGGGAAGAAGCTTTCTTT
CDR3 length: 15
J gene: TRBJ1-1
D gene: -
V gene: TRBV28
clone size: -

CDR3 protein: CAISESQGLAASTDTQYF
CDR3 DNA: TGTGCCATCAGTGAGTCGCAAGGACTAGCGGCTAGCACAGATACGCAGTATTTT
CDR3 length: 18
J gene: TRBJ2-3
D gene: TRBD2
V gene: TRBV10-3
clone size: -

CDR3 protein: CASSYGQGGTYEQYF
CDR3 DNA: TGTGCCAGCAGCTACGGACAAGGGGGAACTTACGAGCAGTACTTC
CDR3 length: 15
J gene: TRBJ2-7
D gene: -
V gene: TRBV11-1
clone size: -

CDR3 protein: CASSPQRGSDNEQFF
CDR3 DNA: TGCGCCAGCAGCCCACAGAGGGGGAGTGACAATGAGCAGTTCTTC
CDR3 length: 15
J gene: TRBJ2-1
D gene: -
V gene: TRBV5-1
clone size: -

CDR3 protein: CASIQWGNQPQHF
CDR3 DNA: TGTGCCAGCATCCAGTGGGGGAATCAGCCCCAGCATTTT
CDR3 length: 13
J gene: TRBJ1-5
D gene: -
V gene: TRBV6-6
clone size: -

CDR3 protein: CATSDTGLWETQYF
CDR3 DNA: TGTGCCACCAGTGACACGGGCCTCTGGGAGACCCAGTACTTC
CDR3 length: 14
J gene: TRBJ2-5
D gene: -
V gene: TRBV24-1
clone size: -

CDR3 protein: CASSSTGNTDTQYF
CDR3 DNA: TGTGCCAGCAGCTCAACGGGAAACACAGATACGCAGTATTTT
CDR3 length: 14
J gene: TRBJ2-3
D gene: -
V gene: TRBV7-2
clone size: -

CDR3 protein: CASSVGLNTEAFF
CDR3 DNA: TGTGCCAGCAGCGTAGGGTTAAACACTGAAGCTTTCTTT
CDR3 length: 13
J gene: TRBJ1-1
D gene: -
V gene: TRBV2
clone size: once

CDR3 protein: CARSATGGYEQYF
CDR3 DNA: TGTGCCCGGAGTGCGACAGGGGGCTACGAGCAGTACTTC
CDR3 length: 13
J gene: TRBJ2-7
D gene: TRBD1
V gene: TRBV30
clone size: -

CDR3 protein: CASSFSSGLAGDEYTGELFF
CDR3 DNA: TGCGCCAGCAGCTTTAGTTCGGGACTAGCGGGAGACGAGTACACCGGGGAGCTGTTTTTT
CDR3 length: 20
J gene: TRBJ2-2
D gene: TRBD2
V gene: TRBV5-1
clone size: -

CDR3 protein: CASSLGPILGPNYGYTF
CDR3 DNA: TGCGCCAGCAGCCTGGGCCCGATTTTGGGTCCTAACTATGGCTACACCTTC
CDR3 length: 17
J gene: TRBJ1-2
D gene: -
V gene: TRBV5-1
clone size: -

CDR3 protein: CASSFGAGRALVTQYF
CDR3 DNA: TGTGCCAGCAGTTTTGGGGCCGGGAGGGCCTTGGTGACCCAGTACTTC
CDR3 length: 16
J gene: TRBJ2-5
D gene: TRBD2
V gene: TRBV28
clone size: few

CDR3 protein: CASREDRRNEKLFF
CDR3 DNA: TGTGCCAGCAGGGAGGACAGGCGTAATGAAAAACTGTTTTTT
CDR3 length: 14
J gene: TRBJ1-4
D gene: TRBD1
V gene: TRBV6-5
clone size: -

CDR3 protein: CASSLGRGGFGANVLTF
CDR3 DNA: TGTGCCAGCAGCTTAGGCAGGGGGGGATTCGGGGCCAACGTCCTGACTTTC
CDR3 length: 17
J gene: TRBJ2-6
D gene: -
V gene: TRBV7-6
clone size: -

CDR3 protein: CASSEKRGIYLADTQYF
CDR3 DNA: TGTGCCAGCAGTGAAAAGCGGGGGATATATCTGGCAGATACGCAGTATTTT
CDR3 length: 17
J gene: TRBJ2-3
D gene: TRBD2
V gene: TRBV6-1
clone size: -

CDR3 protein: CATSDSRTGLPYGYTF
CDR3 DNA: TGTGCCACCAGTGATTCTCGGACAGGGCTCCCCTATGGCTACACCTTC
CDR3 length: 16
J gene: TRBJ1-2
D gene: TRBD1
V gene: TRBV24-1
clone size: -

CDR3 protein: CASNKANQETQYF
CDR3 DNA: TGTGCCAGCAATAAGGCCAACCAAGAGACCCAGTACTTC
CDR3 length: 13
J gene: TRBJ2-5
D gene: -
V gene: TRBV27
clone size: -